This T cell receptor beta chain came from a study of tumor-infiltrating lymphocytes in primary liver carcinoma. Across the whole study: Surgeons treated the primary liver carcinoma of the patients by surgical resection. Subjects consisted of male and female patients aged 30 to 69 years.

TCR beta cDNA was prepared out of roughly 500 ng total RNA by means of a constant-region primer. Three nested multiplex PCR rounds, a slightly modified ARM-PCR, produced the libraries for TCR beta. Running 10 cycles apiece, the first two PCR rounds relied on TRBV1-TRBV30 forward primers together with a C-beta reverse primer. TCRdb passed the multiplex PCR reads through MiXCR, listing each CDR3 protein once. The data hold over 250,000 distinct CDR3 sequences, with 50% to 75% observed a single time. As concerns this clonotype: The antigen remains undetermined. The junction departs from germline at one end; a sequencing error may be responsible.

From germline, CDR1 is MNHNS and CDR2 SASEGT. The CDR3 totals 15 residues. Study-wide points: Tumors reached a significantly greater top-250-clone fraction than blood did (p = 0.039). Compared with tumor region pairs, tumor-adjacent and tumor-blood pairs overlapped less.

It was unsorted whole blood that yielded blood RNA, and germline DNA was also extracted. This chain joins TRBV6-1 and TRBJ1-1; tentatively, D is TRBD1 (5 bases). Sequenced sample: peripheral blood. This clonotype originated in a woman aged 30 to 39 with primary liver carcinoma and hepatitis B virus infection. DNA for the CDR3: TGTGCCAGCAGAGCGAGGGGCAGGCTAAACACTGGAGCTTTCTTT. Translation gives CASRARGRLNTGAFF.